A single T cell receptor (beta chain) is shown here with its context. This record belongs to a study of blood T cell repertoires in COVID-19. Trimming stripped 0 bases from V and 0 bases from J, with 9 bases between. The germline CDR1 and CDR2 sequences are MNHEY and SVGEGT. This CDR3 has 15 residues. Per the study methods: By means of reference gene primer amplification, nucleated cell counts were estimated. TCRdb's copy holds only in-frame clones and misses some; the assay was immunoSEQ multiplex PCR. V, J and clone size reflect that table, while D and trimming were determined from the DNA. Seen here are more than 150,000 clones, around nine tenths observed once, and the top ten hold under 2.5%.

V usage is TRBV6-2 or TRBV6-3 and J usage is TRBJ2-7; D may be TRBD1 (6 bases). This clonotype originated in a man aged 70 or older with active or convalescent COVID-19. The sample consisted of peripheral blood. The CDR3 DNA sequence: TGTGCCAGCAGTTACTCGAGGGGGAGCTCCTACGAGCAGTACTTC. Residues: CASSYSRGSSYEQYF.